The 18 T cell receptor beta chains in this list originate from one sample, sequenced in a study of cytomegalovirus exposure and HLA in healthy donors. The primer mix had 60 Vbeta and 13 Jbeta primers. Repertoires were generated with immunoSEQ multiplex PCR, while TCRdb's copy carries only in-frame clones and drops some. The sample contains more than 95,000 clones, 70% to 80% of which appear only once. Source material: PBMCs. The origin of the receptors is a man in his thirties or forties in good health and CMV-seronegative.

V gene TRBV18 combines with J gene TRBJ1-2; no clear D gene. CDR1 and CDR2 from the germline V gene are KGHSH and LQKENI. Trimming shortened V by 3 bases and J by 10 bases, and 18 bases separated the two germline ends. The CDR3 runs 14 residues. The CDR3 nucleotides read TGTGCCAGCTCACCCCCAGGCCTCGCTTGGGCCTACACCTTC. It is translated as CASSPPGLAWAYTF.

This clone was counted between two and nine times. V usage is TRBV5-1 and J usage is TRBJ2-5, with 8 bases that match TRBD1. CDR1 is SGHRS, CDR2 YFSETQ, per germline. The CDR3 covers 14 residues. The trim removed 4 bases at V and 5 bases at J, leaving 7 bases unmatched. The CDR3 DNA follows: TGCGCCAGCAGCCGTTCAGGGGGCACTGAGACCCAGTACTTC. Protein product: CASSRSGGTETQYF.

CDR3 sequence (DNA): TGTGCCAGTAGTCTTCGGACGGGACACTCAGGGGAGCTGTTTTTT. This translates into CASSLRTGHSGELFF. The chain employs TRBV19 and TRBJ2-2; weak D call: TRBD1 (6 bases). The CDR3 extends over 15 amino acids. With 5 bases removed from V and 8 bases from J, the gap between germline ends came to 18 bases. Germline V gene sequence: CDR1 LNHDA, CDR2 SQIVND (reference sequence). Filled out from reference TRBV19 and TRBJ2-2, the complete variable domain reads DGGITQSPKYLFRKEGQNVTLSCEQNLNHDAMYWYRQDPGQGLRLIYYSQIVNDFQKGDIAEGYSVSREKKESFPLTVTSAQKNPTAFYLCASSLRTGHSGELFFGEGSRLTVL.

The chain recombines TRBV5-4 with TRBJ2-3; 7 positions agree with TRBD2. Germline loops: CDR1 SGHNT, CDR2 YYREEE (reference sequence). The CDR3 covers 12 residues. The V gene end was trimmed by 4 bases and the J gene end by 4 bases; junction bases not matched to a gene: 0. Written as DNA, the CDR3 is TGTGCCAGCAGCGCGGGAGCAGATACGCAGTATTTT. Its protein product is CASSAGADTQYF.

This chain uses TRBV5-1 with TRBJ1-2; tentative D call: TRBD1 (6 bases). Looked up from germline, CDR1 is SGHRS and CDR2 is YFSETQ. The CDR3 is made up of 16 amino acids. V lost 0 bases, J lost 0 bases, and 12 bases lay in between. CDR3 DNA sequence: TGCGCCAGCAGCTTGGGGGCAGGGGCCGCTAACTATGGCTACACCTTC. Residues: CASSLGAGAANYGYTF.

This clone was recorded once. The rearrangement joins TRBV19 to TRBJ1-5; D uncertain. CDR3 size: 15 residues. Germline V gene sequence: CDR1 LNHDA, CDR2 SQIVND (reference sequence). The V end was cut by 3 bases, the J end by 0 bases, with 9 bases between. The CDR3 nucleotides read TGTGCCAGTAGTATGGGCGAACGTAGCAATCAGCCCCAGCATTTT. The encoded protein is CASSMGERSNQPQHF.

This clone showed up just a few times. This chain links TRBV7-9 with TRBJ2-7; no clear D gene. The CDR3 consists of 13 residues. Germline V gives CDR1 SEHNR, CDR2 FQNEAQ (reference sequence). Between the trimmed V and J ends, which lost 1 base and 3 bases, there was a span of 7 bases. The chain's CDR3 is CASSLVASYEQYF. CDR3 sequence (DNA): TGTGCCAGCAGCTTAGTGGCCAGCTACGAGCAGTACTTC.

This clone was counted once. This chain links TRBV10-2 with TRBJ2-7; D is perhaps TRBD2 (6 bases). V gave up 6 bases and J gave up 3 bases, with 18 bases separating them. CDR1 WSHSY and CDR2 SAAADI come from the germline V gene. The CDR3 runs 15 residues. The DNA of the CDR3 is TGCGCCAGCAGCTTTGGTGGAGGGGCTAACTACGAGCAGTACTTC. Translating it yields CASSFGGGANYEQYF.

The V call is TRBV6-1, the J call TRBJ2-2; a possible D gene is TRBD2 (7 bases). With 5 bases removed from V and 1 base from J, the gap between germline ends came to 17 bases. Per the germline V gene, CDR1 is MNHNS and CDR2 is SASEGT. The CDR3 consists of 17 residues. CDR3 sequence (DNA): TGTGCCAGCAGTAAAGGAGGGGGGGGCGTGAACACCGGGGAGCTGTTTTTT. Protein product: CASSKGGGGVNTGELFF.

This chain joins TRBV27 and TRBJ2-7, with 7 positions matching TRBD1. V shed 5 bases and J 2 bases; nucleotides not matched to a gene: 9. Per the germline V gene, CDR1 is MNHEY and CDR2 is SMNVEV (reference sequence). The CDR3 runs 15 residues. The CDR3 here is CASSPLRGRTYEQYF. The CDR3, as DNA: TGTGCCAGCAGTCCCCTGAGGGGGCGGACCTACGAGCAGTACTTC.

The V and J genes are TRBV7-9 and TRBJ1-2; 7 bases line up with TRBD1. CDR1 SEHNR and CDR2 FQNEAQ come from the germline V gene (reference sequence). This CDR3 has 13 amino acids. After removal of 5 bases from V and 4 bases from J, the junction contained 4 bases not matched to a gene. The CDR3 spells CASSAPGGYGYTF. The CDR3 bases are TGTGCCAGCAGCGCTCCAGGGGGCTATGGCTACACCTTC.

The chain uses TRBV6-5 and TRBJ1-2; D remains unclear. Trimming cost V 4 bases and J 2 bases, with 17 bases left between them. Germline assignment: CDR1 MNHEY and CDR2 SVGAGI. The CDR3 length is 16 residues. The chain's CDR3 is CASSSPQLGLNYGYTF. In nucleotides, the CDR3 is TGTGCCAGCAGTTCCCCACAGCTGGGCCTGAACTATGGCTACACCTTC.

This sequence joins TRBV9 and TRBJ2-1; a possible D gene is TRBD1 (6 bases). Trimming removed 3 bases at V and 9 bases at J, with 10 bases between. CDR1 and CDR2 (germline): SGDLS, YYNGEE. CDR3 size: 12 residues. CDR3 region: CASSGQVGEQFF. The CDR3 bases are TGTGCCAGCAGCGGACAGGTTGGTGAGCAGTTCTTC.

This rearrangement joins TRBV18 to TRBJ1-4, with TRBD1 matching 9 bases. The CDR3 contains 15 residues. The germline gives CDR1 KGHSH, CDR2 LQKENI. The V segment lost 6 bases and the J segment 8 bases; nucleotides outside the gene matches: 10. The CDR3 coding sequence is TGTGCCAGCTCGGCCGGGACAGGGTTGCGAGAAAAACTGTTTTTT. It specifies CASSAGTGLREKLFF.

This chain links TRBV25-1 with TRBJ1-2; no clear D. CDR3 size: 12 residues. Trimming stripped 5 bases from V and 0 bases from J, with 4 bases between. Germline V CDR1 and CDR2: MGHDK, SYGVNS. This chain's CDR3 is CASSLSNYGYTF. In DNA, the CDR3 is TGTGCCAGCAGTCTTTCTAACTATGGCTACACCTTC.

The gene calls are TRBV30 and TRBJ1-2; unclear D gene. The CDR3 spans 15 residues. Trimming removed 0 bases at V and 2 bases at J, with 13 bases between. Germline V lookup: CDR1 GTSNPN, CDR2 SVGIG (reference sequence). CDR3 bases: TGTGCCTGGAGTGTACGCGGCACGTACAACTATGGCTACACCTTC. Translated, it gives CAWSVRGTYNYGYTF.

This clone was counted only a few times. The chain carries TRBV7-3 and TRBJ2-5; 8 bases align to TRBD1. Germline CDR1 is SGHTA and CDR2 is FQGTGA. The CDR3 length is 15 residues. Unmatched junction bases numbered 10, after V lost 5 bases and J lost 5 bases. CDR3 in amino acids: CASSQLGQGGETQYF. The CDR3, as DNA: TGTGCCAGCAGCCAACTCGGACAGGGCGGGGAGACCCAGTACTTC.

The V call is TRBV28, the J call TRBJ2-3; D not certain. CDR1 and CDR2 from the germline V gene are MDHEN and SYDVKM. V lost 6 bases and J 4 bases, leaving 5 bases between the germline ends. The CDR3 totals 11 residues. CDR3 in DNA: TGTGCCAGCAGCTCCCCAGATACGCAGTATTTT. This sequence encodes CASSSPDTQYF. The full variable domain, completed using reference TRBV28 and TRBJ2-3, is DVKVTQSSRYLVKRTGEKVFLECVQDMDHENMFWYRQDPGLGLRLIYFSYDVKMKEKGDIPEGYSVSREKKERFSLILESASTNQTSMYLCASSSPDTQYFGPGTRLTVL.